This passage covers 15 T cell receptor beta chains from one sample sequenced in a study of immune evolution from preneoplasia to lung adenocarcinoma. The assay was immunoSEQ multiplex PCR, and TCRdb's table has in-frame clones only and misses some. The sample holds roughly 2,000 clones; about four fifths are singletons and the top ten take roughly 4.4%. Sequencing was done on a sample of FFPE lung adenocarcinoma in situ tissue. These TCRs come from a person aged 60-80 years with lung adenocarcinoma.

The rearrangement links TRBV11-3 to TRBJ2-5, with a weak D call TRBD1 (8 bases). Trimming stripped 1 base from V and 4 bases from J, with 16 bases between. Germline CDR1 SGHNT, CDR2 YENEEA. This CDR3 has 16 residues. The CDR3 reads CASSLGAQGEGETQYF. CDR3 sequence (DNA): TGTGCCAGCAGCTTAGGGGCACAGGGGGAGGGAGAGACCCAGTACTTC.

This chain joins TRBV4-2 and TRBJ2-5; D might be TRBD2 (6 bases). CDR1 and CDR2 from the germline V gene are LGHNA and YNFKEQ. The CDR3 extends over 14 amino acids. V lost 0 bases and J 7 bases, leaving 12 bases between the germline ends. CDR3 loop: CASSQDVGTWTQYF. The CDR3 DNA follows: TGTGCCAGCAGCCAAGATGTGGGGACTTGGACCCAGTACTTC.

The chain has TRBV19 and TRBJ1-5, with 8 bases lining up with TRBD1. Germline V CDR1 and CDR2: LNHDA, SQIVND (reference sequence). This CDR3 has 14 residues. With 4 bases clipped from V and 5 bases from J, the junction kept 4 bases outside the gene matches. The CDR3 is CASSTGQEYQPQHF. CDR3 DNA: TGTGCCAGTAGTACGGGACAGGAGTATCAGCCCCAGCATTTT.

V and J are TRBV6-1 and TRBJ1-6; perhaps TRBD1 as D (5 bases). This CDR3 has 14 amino acids. Trimming took 5 bases from V and 14 from J, leaving 19 bases between them. Germline CDR1 MNHNS, CDR2 SASEGT. CDR3 DNA: TGTGCCAGCAGTCCTCCGGGAGACAGTCGAGCCCTCCACTTT. Translation gives CASSPPGDSRALHF.

V is TRBV5-5 and J is TRBJ2-1; TRBD2 matches 10 bases. CDR1 is SGHKS and CDR2 is YYEKEE in the germline V gene (reference sequence). The CDR3 runs 14 residues. V gave up 4 bases and J gave up 10 bases; unmatched junction bases: 8. The CDR3 reads CASSPPGLAPEQFF. The DNA for the CDR3 is TGTGCCAGCAGCCCACCGGGACTAGCGCCGGAGCAGTTCTTC.

As DNA, the CDR3 is TGTGCCAGCAGCCGGGACAACCAAGAGACCCAGTACTTC. It translates to CASSRDNQETQYF. This sequence joins TRBV6-1 and TRBJ2-5, with TRBD1 as a possible D gene (6 bases). The CDR3 is 13 residues long. Trimming removed 6 bases at V and 0 bases at J, with 8 bases between. Germline V CDR1 and CDR2: MNHNS, SASEGT.

The chain carries TRBV27 and TRBJ2-7; tentatively, D is TRBD1 (5 bases). There are 12 residues in the CDR3. The germline V gene encodes CDR1 MNHEY and CDR2 SMNVEV (reference sequence). V gave up 8 bases and J gave up 6 bases, with 14 bases separating them. CDR3 residues: CASQPWGGEQYF. For the CDR3, the DNA is TGTGCCAGCCAACCCTGGGGCGGCGAGCAGTACTTC.

This clone was counted only a few times. The chain carries TRBV4-3 and TRBJ1-2, with TRBD1 identical over 8 bases. Germline CDR1 is LGHNA and CDR2 is YSLEER. V was pared by 4 bases and J by 0 bases, with 10 bases of the junction left unmatched. The CDR3 runs 17 residues. The CDR3 coding sequence is TGCGCCAGCAGCCCAGGGGGCCGATCTTTACCTAACTATGGCTACACCTTC. This codes for CASSPGGRSLPNYGYTF.

The gene calls are TRBV5-5 and TRBJ2-2; TRBD2 matches at 8 bases. The CDR3 has 15 residues. Germline V gene sequence: CDR1 SGHKS, CDR2 YYEKEE (reference sequence). J was trimmed by 3 bases and V by 5 bases; bases with no gene match: 6. DNA for the CDR3: TGTGCCAGCAGTCCGCCCGGGGGGGACACCGGGGAGCTGTTTTTT. This encodes CASSPPGGDTGELFF.

The gene calls are TRBV18 and TRBJ2-7; D is perhaps TRBD1 (6 bases). Between the trimmed V and J ends, which lost 0 bases and 5 bases, there was a span of 14 bases. Germline CDR1 is KGHSH and CDR2 is LQKENI. This CDR3 comprises 15 residues. CDR3 bases: TGTGCCAGCTCACCACCCACAGGGAATCTACACGAGCAGTACTTC. Its protein is CASSPPTGNLHEQYF.

This clone was found a few times. Sequence at one end of the junction differs from germline and may be a read error. The chain uses TRBV7-7 and TRBJ1-1, with D unresolved. The germline CDR1 and CDR2 sequences are SSHAT and FNYEAQ (reference sequence). This CDR3 comprises 13 residues. The CDR3 loop reads CASSSQVNTEAFF. CDR3 sequence (DNA): TGTGCTAGCAGCTCACAAGTGAACACTGAAGCTTTCTTT.

The chain employs TRBV10-3 and TRBJ2-5; TRBD1 agrees at 10 bases. Germline CDR1 and CDR2: ENHRY and SYGVKD. CDR3 length equals 13 residues. Unmatched junction bases numbered 8, after V lost 11 bases and J lost 5 bases. Written as DNA, the CDR3 is TGTGCCTCGAGGACAGGGGGTTATGAGACCCAGTACTTC. It yields the protein CASRTGGYETQYF.

This clone appeared once. This chain joins TRBV13 and TRBJ1-2, with 7 nucleotides matching TRBD1. The trim removed 5 bases at V and 8 bases at J, leaving 11 bases unmatched. The CDR3 is made up of 14 amino acids. The germline V gene encodes CDR1 PRHDT and CDR2 FYEKMQ (reference sequence). The CDR3 coding sequence is TGTGCCAGCAGCCCGCCGGACAGGCTGGAGGGCTACACCTTC. Protein sequence: CASSPPDRLEGYTF.

The chain couples TRBV9 to TRBJ1-2, with 8 bases matching TRBD1. The CDR3 has 15 amino acids. V dropped 2 bases and J dropped 4; count of bases not matched to a gene: 7. Germline assignment: CDR1 SGDLS and CDR2 YYNGEE. DNA for the CDR3: TGTGCCAGCAGCGTCGACTGGACAGGGACCTATGGCTACACCTTC. Residues: CASSVDWTGTYGYTF.

The chain is built from TRBV11-2 and TRBJ1-2; possibly TRBD1 for D (5 bases). Trimming took 1 base from V and 2 from J, leaving 11 bases between them. CDR1 is SGHAT, CDR2 FQNNGV, per germline. The CDR3 covers 15 residues. The CDR3 sequence: CASSLVVGVNYGYTF. The CDR3 region has the DNA TGTGCCAGCAGCTTAGTGGTAGGGGTCAACTATGGCTACACCTTC.